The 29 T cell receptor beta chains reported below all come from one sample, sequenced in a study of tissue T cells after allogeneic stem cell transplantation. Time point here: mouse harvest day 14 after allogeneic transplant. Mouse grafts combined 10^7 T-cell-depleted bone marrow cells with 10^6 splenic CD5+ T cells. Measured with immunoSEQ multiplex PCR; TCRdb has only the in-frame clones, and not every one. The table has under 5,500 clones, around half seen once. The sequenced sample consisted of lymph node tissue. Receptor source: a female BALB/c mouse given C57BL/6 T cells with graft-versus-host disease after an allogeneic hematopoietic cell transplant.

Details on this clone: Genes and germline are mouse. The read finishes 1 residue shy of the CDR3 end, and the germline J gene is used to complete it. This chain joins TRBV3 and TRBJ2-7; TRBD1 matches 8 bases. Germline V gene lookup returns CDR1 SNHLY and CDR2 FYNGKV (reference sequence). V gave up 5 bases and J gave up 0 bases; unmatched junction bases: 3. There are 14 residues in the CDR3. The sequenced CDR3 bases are TGTGCCAGCAGCCGACAGGGGAGCTCCTATGAACAGTAC. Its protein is CASSRQGSSYEQY. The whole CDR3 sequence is CASSRQGSSYEQYF.

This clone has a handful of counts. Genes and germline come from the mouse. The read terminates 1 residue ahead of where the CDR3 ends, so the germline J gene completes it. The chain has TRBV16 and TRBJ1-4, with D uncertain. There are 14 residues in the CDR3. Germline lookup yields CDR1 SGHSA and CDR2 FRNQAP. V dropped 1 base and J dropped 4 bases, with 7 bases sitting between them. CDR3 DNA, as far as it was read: TGTGCAAGCAGCTTAGTCCGGGTCAACGAAAGATTATTT. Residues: CASSLVRVNERLF. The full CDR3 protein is CASSLVRVNERLFF.

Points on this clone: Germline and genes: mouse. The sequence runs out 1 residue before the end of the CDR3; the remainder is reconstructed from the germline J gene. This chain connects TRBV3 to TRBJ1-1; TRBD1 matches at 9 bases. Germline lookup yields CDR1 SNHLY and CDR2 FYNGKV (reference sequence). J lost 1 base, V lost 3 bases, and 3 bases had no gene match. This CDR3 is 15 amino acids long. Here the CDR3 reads CASSFTGGGNTEVFF. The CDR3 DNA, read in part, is TGTGCCAGCAGCTTCACAGGGGGCGGGAACACAGAAGTCTTC.

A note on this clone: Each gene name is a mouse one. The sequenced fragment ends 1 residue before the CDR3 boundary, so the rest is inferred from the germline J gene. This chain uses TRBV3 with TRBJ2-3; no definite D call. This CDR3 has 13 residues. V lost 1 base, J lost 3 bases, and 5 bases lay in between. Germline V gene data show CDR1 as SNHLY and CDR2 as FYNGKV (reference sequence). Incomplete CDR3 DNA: TGTGCCAGCAGCTTAGTTGGGGCAGAAACGCTGTAT. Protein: CASSLVGAETLY. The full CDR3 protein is CASSLVGAETLYF.

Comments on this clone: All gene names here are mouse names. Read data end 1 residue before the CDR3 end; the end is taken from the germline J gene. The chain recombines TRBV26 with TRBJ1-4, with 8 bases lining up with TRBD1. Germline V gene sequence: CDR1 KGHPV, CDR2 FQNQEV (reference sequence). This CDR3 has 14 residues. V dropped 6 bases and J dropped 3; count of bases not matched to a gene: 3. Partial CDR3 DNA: TGTGCCAGCAGCCGACAGGGGCCCAACGAAAGATTATTT. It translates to CASSRQGPNERLF. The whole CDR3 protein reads CASSRQGPNERLFF.

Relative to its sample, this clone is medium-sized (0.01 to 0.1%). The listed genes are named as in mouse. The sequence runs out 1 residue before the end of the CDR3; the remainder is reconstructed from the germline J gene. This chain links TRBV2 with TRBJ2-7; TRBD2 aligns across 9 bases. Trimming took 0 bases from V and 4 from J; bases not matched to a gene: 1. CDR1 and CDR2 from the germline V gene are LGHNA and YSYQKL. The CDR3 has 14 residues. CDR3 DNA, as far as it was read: TGTGCCAGCAGCCAAGAGGGACTGGGATATGAACAGTAC. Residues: CASSQEGLGYEQY. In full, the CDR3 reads CASSQEGLGYEQYF.

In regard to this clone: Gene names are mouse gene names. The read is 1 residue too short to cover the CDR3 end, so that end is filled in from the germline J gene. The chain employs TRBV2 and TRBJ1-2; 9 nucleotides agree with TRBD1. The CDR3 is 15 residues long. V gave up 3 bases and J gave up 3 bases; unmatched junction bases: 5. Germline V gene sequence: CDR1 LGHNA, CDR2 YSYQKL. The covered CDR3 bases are TGTGCCAGCAGCCACCTTGACAGGGGGTACTCCGACTACACC. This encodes CASSHLDRGYSDYT. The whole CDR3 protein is CASSHLDRGYSDYTF.

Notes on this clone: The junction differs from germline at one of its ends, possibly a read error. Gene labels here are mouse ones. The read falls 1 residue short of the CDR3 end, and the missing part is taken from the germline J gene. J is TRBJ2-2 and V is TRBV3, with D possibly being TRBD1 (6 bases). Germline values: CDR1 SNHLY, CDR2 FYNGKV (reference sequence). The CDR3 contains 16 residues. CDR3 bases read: TGTGCCAGCAGCTTAGCGCGGACAGCAAACACCGAGCAGCTCTAC. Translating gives CASSLARTANTEQLY. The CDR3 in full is CASSLARTANTEQLYF.

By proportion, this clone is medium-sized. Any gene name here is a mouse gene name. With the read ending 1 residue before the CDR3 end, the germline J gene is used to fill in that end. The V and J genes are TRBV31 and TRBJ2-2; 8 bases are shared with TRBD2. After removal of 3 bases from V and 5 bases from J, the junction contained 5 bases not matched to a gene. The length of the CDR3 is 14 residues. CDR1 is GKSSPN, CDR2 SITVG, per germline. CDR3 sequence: CAWRLGERTGQLYF. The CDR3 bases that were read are TGTGCCTGGAGACTGGGGGAGCGGACCGGGCAGCTCTAC. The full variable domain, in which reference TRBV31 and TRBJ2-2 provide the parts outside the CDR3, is AQTIHQWPVAEIKAVGSPLSLGCTIKGKSSPNLYWYWQATGGTLQQLFYSITVGQVESVVQLNLSASRPKDDQFILSTEKLLLSHSGFYLCAWRLGERTGQLYFGEGSKLTVL.

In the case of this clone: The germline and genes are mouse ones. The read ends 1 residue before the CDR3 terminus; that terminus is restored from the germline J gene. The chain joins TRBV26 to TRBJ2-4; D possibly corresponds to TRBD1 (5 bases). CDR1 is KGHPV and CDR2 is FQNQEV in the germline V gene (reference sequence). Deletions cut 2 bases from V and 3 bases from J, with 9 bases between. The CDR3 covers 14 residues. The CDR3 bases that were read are TGTGCCAGCAGTCTGAGGCAGGGCCAAAACACCTTGTAC. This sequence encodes CASSLRQGQNTLY. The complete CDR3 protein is CASSLRQGQNTLYF.

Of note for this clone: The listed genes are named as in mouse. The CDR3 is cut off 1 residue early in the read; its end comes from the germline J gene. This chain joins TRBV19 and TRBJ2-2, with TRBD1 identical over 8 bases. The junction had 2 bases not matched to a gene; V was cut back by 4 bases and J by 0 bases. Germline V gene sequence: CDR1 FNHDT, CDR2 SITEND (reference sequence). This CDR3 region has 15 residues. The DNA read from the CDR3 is TGTGCCAGCAGTCCAGGGGGCGCAAACACCGGGCAGCTCTAC. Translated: CASSPGGANTGQLY. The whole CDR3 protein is CASSPGGANTGQLYF.

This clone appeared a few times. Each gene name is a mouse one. Partial CDR3 DNA: TGTGCCAGCAGCCCGGGACAGACCTTTGAACAGTAC. Protein product: CASSPGQTFEQY. The entire CDR3 protein reads CASSPGQTFEQYF. The chain combines TRBV3 with TRBJ2-7; 7 nucleotides align to TRBD1. The read halts 1 residue ahead of the CDR3 end, with the missing end drawn from the germline J gene. Germline values: CDR1 SNHLY, CDR2 FYNGKV (reference sequence). Trimming removed 5 bases from V and 6 bases from J; junction bases left unmatched: 7. CDR3 length equals 13 residues.

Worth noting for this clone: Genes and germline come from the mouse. This CDR3 reads CASRPGENERLFF. The DNA read from the CDR3 is TGTGCCAGCAGGCCAGGGGAAAACGAAAGATTATTT. This rearrangement joins TRBV26 to TRBJ1-4, with TRBD1 as a possible D gene (6 bases). With the read ending 1 residue before the CDR3 end, the germline J gene is used to fill in that end. The CDR3 runs to 13 residues. Germline V gene sequence: CDR1 KGHPV, CDR2 FQNQEV (reference sequence). V lost 6 bases and J 5 bases, leaving 10 bases between the germline ends.

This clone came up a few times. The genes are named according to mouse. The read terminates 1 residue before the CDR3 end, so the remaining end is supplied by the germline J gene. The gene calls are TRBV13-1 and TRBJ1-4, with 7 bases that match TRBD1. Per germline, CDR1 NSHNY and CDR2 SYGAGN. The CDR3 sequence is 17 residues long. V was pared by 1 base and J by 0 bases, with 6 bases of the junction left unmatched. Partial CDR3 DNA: TGTGCCAGCAGTGATCCCGGGACAGAACTTTCCAACGAAAGATTATTT. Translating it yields CASSDPGTELSNERLF. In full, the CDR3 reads CASSDPGTELSNERLFF. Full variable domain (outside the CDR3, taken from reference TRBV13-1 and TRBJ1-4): EAAVTQSPRNKVTVTGGNVTLSCRQTNSHNYMYWYRQDTGHGLRLIHYSYGAGNLRIGDVPDGYKATRTTQEDFFLLLELASPSQTSLYFCASSDPGTELSNERLFFGHGTKLSVL.

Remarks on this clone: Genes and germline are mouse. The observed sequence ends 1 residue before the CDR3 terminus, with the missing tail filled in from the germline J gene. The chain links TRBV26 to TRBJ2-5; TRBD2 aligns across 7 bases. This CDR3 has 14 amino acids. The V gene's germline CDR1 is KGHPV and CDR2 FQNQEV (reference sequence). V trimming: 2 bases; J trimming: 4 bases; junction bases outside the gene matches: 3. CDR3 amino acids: CASSLLGDKDTQYF. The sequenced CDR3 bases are TGTGCCAGCAGTCTGCTGGGGGATAAAGACACCCAGTAC.

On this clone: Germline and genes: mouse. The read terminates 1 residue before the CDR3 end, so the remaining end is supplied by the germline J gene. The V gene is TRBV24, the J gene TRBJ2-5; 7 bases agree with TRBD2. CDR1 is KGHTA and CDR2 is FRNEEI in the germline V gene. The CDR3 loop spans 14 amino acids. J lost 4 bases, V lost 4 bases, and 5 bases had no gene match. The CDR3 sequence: CASSPRLGEDTQYF. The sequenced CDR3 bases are TGTGCCAGCAGTCCCCGGCTGGGGGAAGACACCCAGTAC.

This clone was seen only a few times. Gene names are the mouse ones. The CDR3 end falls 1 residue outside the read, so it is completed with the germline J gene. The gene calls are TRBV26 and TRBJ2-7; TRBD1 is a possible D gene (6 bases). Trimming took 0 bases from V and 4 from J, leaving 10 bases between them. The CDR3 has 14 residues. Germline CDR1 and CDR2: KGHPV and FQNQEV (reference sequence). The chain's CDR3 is CASSLSSGQYEQYF. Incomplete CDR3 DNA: TGTGCCAGCAGTCTGTCGTCGGGACAATATGAACAGTAC.

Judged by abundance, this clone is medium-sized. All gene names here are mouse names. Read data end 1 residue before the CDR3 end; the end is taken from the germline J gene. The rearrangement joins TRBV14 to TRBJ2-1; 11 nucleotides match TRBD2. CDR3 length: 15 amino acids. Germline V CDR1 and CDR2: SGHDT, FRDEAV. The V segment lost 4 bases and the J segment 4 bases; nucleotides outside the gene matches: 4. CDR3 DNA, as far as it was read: TGTGCCAGCAGTCGTTGGACTGGGGGGTATGCTGAGCAGTTC. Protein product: CASSRWTGGYAEQF. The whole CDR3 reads CASSRWTGGYAEQFF. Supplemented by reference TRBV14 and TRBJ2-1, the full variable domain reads EAGVTQSPRYAVLQEGQAVSFWCDPISGHDTLYWYQQPRDQGPQLLVYFRDEAVIDNSQLPSDRFSAVRPKGTNSTLKIQSAKQGDTATYLCASSRWTGGYAEQFFGPGTRLTVL.

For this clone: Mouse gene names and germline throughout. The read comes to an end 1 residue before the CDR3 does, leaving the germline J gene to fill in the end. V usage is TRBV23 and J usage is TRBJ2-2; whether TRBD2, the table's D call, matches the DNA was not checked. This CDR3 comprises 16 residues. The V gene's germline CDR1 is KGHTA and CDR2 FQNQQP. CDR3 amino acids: CSSSQNWGGNTGQLYF. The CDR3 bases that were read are TGCTCCAGCAGTCAAAACTGGGGGGGAAACACCGGGCAGCTCTAC.

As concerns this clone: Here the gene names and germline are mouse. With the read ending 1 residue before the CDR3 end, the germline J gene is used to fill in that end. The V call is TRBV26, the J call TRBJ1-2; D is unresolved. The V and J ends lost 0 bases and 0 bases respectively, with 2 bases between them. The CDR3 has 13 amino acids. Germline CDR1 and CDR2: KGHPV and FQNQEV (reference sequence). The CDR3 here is CASSLSANSDYTF. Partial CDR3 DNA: TGTGCCAGCAGTCTGTCTGCAAACTCCGACTACACC. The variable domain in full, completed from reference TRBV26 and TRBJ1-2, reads NSKVIQTPRYLVKGQGQKAKMRCIPEKGHPVVFWYQQNKNNEFKFLINFQNQEVLQQIDMTEKRFSAECPSNSPCSLEIQSSEAGDSALYLCASSLSANSDYTFGSGTRLLVI.

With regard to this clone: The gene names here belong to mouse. Incomplete CDR3 DNA: TGTGCCAGCAGTCTCGGGACAGGGGGGGGCTATGAACAGTAC. This codes for CASSLGTGGGYEQY. The CDR3 in full is CASSLGTGGGYEQYF. The chain is built from TRBV14 and TRBJ2-7; 11 bases agree with TRBD1. With the read ending 1 residue before the CDR3 end, the germline J gene is used to fill in that end. The CDR3 has 15 residues. Germline assignment: CDR1 SGHDT and CDR2 FRDEAV. Trimming at V came to 4 bases and at J to 3 bases, leaving 6 bases not matched to a gene.

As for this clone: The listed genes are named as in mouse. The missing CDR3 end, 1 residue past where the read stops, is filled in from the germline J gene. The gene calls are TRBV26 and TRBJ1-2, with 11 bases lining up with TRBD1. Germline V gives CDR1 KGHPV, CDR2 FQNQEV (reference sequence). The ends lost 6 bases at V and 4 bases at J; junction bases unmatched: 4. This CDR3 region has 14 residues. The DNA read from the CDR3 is TGTGCCAGCAGGAGGACAGGGGGCCGCTCCGACTACACC. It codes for CASRRTGGRSDYT. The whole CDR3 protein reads CASRRTGGRSDYTF. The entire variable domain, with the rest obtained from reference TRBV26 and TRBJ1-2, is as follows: NSKVIQTPRYLVKGQGQKAKMRCIPEKGHPVVFWYQQNKNNEFKFLINFQNQEVLQQIDMTEKRFSAECPSNSPCSLEIQSSEAGDSALYLCASRRTGGRSDYTFGSGTRLLVI.

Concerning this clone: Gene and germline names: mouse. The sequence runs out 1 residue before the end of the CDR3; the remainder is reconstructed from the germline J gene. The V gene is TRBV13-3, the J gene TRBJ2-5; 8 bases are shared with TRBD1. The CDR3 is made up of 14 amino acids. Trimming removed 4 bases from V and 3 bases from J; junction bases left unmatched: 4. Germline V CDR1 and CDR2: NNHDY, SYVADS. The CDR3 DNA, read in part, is TGTGCCAGCAGTCTGGACAGGGTTCAAGACACCCAGTAC. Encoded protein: CASSLDRVQDTQY. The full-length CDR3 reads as CASSLDRVQDTQYF.

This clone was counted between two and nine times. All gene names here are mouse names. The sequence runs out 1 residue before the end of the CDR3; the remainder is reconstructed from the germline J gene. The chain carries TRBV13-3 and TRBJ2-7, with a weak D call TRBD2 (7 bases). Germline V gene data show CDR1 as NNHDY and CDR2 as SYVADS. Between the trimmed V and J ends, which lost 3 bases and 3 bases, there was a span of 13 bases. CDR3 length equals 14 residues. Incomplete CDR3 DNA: TGTGCCAGCAGTGGACCGGGGGGCTTCTATGAACAGTAC. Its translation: CASSGPGGFYEQY. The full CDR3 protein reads CASSGPGGFYEQYF.

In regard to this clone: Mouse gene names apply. CDR3 loop: CASSLQGGQDTQYF. The CDR3 bases that were read are TGTGCCAGCAGTCTTCAGGGGGGCCAAGACACCCAGTAC. V usage is TRBV26 and J usage is TRBJ2-5; a weak D match, TRBD1 (7 bases). The CDR3 end falls 1 residue outside the read, so it is completed with the germline J gene. Trimming pared 3 bases from V and 2 bases from J, leaving 9 bases between. The length of the CDR3 is 14 residues. CDR1 and CDR2 (germline): KGHPV, FQNQEV (reference sequence).

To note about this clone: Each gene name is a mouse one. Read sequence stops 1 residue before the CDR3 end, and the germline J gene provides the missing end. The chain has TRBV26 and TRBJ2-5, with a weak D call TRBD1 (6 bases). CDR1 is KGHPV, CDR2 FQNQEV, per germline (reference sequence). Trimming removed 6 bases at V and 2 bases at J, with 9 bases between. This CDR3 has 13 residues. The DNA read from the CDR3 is TGTGCCAGCAGGCGACAGGTCCAAGACACCCAGTAC. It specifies CASRRQVQDTQY. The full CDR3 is CASRRQVQDTQYF.

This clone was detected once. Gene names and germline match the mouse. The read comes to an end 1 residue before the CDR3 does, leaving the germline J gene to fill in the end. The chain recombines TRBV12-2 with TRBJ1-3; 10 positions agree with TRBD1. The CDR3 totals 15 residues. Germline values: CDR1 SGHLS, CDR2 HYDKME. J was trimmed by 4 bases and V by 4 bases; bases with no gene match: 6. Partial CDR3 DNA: TGTGCCAGCTCCCAACCGGGACAGGGGGGAAATACGCTCTAT. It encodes CASSQPGQGGNTLY. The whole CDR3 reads CASSQPGQGGNTLYF.

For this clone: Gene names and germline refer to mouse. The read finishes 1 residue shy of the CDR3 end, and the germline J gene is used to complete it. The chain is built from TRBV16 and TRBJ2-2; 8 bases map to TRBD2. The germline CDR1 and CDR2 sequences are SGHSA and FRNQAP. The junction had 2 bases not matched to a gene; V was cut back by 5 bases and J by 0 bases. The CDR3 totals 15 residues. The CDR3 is CASSLGGANTGQLYF. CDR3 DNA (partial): TGTGCAAGCAGCCTGGGGGGCGCAAACACCGGGCAGCTCTAC.

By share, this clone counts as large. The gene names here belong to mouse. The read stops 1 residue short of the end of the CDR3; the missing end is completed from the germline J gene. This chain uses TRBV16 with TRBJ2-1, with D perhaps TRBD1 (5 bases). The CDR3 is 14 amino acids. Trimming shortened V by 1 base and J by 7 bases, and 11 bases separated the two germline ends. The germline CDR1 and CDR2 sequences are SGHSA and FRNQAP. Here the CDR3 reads CASSLVQGGAEQFF. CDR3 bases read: TGTGCAAGCAGCTTAGTCCAGGGAGGAGCTGAGCAGTTC.